These T cell receptor beta chains were read from a single sample in a study of blood T cell repertoires in COVID-19. The assay was immunoSEQ multiplex PCR, and TCRdb's table has in-frame clones only and misses some. The sample yields approximately 180,000 clones, 89% seen once. Material: PBMCs or T cells enriched from blood (not recorded which). The receptors shown here come from a woman between 40 and 55 years old with acute COVID-19. The CDR3 runs from the conserved cysteine through the conserved F or W. Fields, in order: V gene, clone size, D gene, J gene, CDR3 DNA, CDR3 protein. A D gene is named only where the DNA matches it firmly. Not every row has a clone size; where given, it reads once, few, many or a size class.

V gene: TRBV5-1
clone size: -
D gene: -
J gene: TRBJ2-1
CDR3 DNA: TGCGCCAGCAGCGAGGAGGACCCCTTTTACAATGAGCAGTTCTTC
CDR3 protein: CASSEEDPFYNEQFF

V gene: TRBV7-3
clone size: -
D gene: TRBD2
J gene: TRBJ2-1
CDR3 DNA: TGTGCCAGCAGCTCCCTAGCGGGGGTTTACAATGAGCAGTTCTTC
CDR3 protein: CASSSLAGVYNEQFF

V gene: TRBV7-9
clone size: -
D gene: -
J gene: TRBJ1-1
CDR3 DNA: TGTGCCAGCAGTTTTAGAGCGAACACTGAAGCTTTCTTT
CDR3 protein: CASSFRANTEAFF

V gene: TRBV7-2
clone size: -
D gene: -
J gene: TRBJ2-5
CDR3 DNA: TGTGCCAGCAGTTTGGGCGGGACGATTCGAGAGACCCAGTACTTC
CDR3 protein: CASSLGGTIRETQYF

V gene: TRBV30
clone size: -
D gene: TRBD2
J gene: TRBJ2-2
CDR3 DNA: TGTGCCTGGAGCACTAGCGTAAGAACCGGGGAGCTGTTTTTT
CDR3 protein: CAWSTSVRTGELFF

V gene: TRBV5-4
clone size: -
D gene: TRBD1
J gene: TRBJ1-4
CDR3 DNA: TGTGCCAGCAGCGGACAGGGGGCGCTTAATGAAAAACTGTTTTTT
CDR3 protein: CASSGQGALNEKLFF

V gene: TRBV19
clone size: few
D gene: TRBD2
J gene: TRBJ2-5
CDR3 DNA: TGTGCCAGTAGTATAGAAACAGCGGGGAGAGAGACCCAGTACTTC
CDR3 protein: CASSIETAGRETQYF

V gene: TRBV4-1
clone size: -
D gene: TRBD1
J gene: TRBJ1-5
CDR3 DNA: TGCGCCAGCAGCCCTGACAGGGGGGTGGGTCAGCCCCAGCATTTT
CDR3 protein: CASSPDRGVGQPQHF

V gene: TRBV9
clone size: -
D gene: -
J gene: TRBJ2-1
CDR3 DNA: TGTGCCAGCAGCGTAGGTAGCTCCTACAATGAGCAGTTCTTC
CDR3 protein: CASSVGSSYNEQFF

V gene: TRBV6-2/TRBV6-3
clone size: -
D gene: TRBD1
J gene: TRBJ1-2
CDR3 DNA: TGTGCCAGCAGCCCCGGCCGGAGGACAGGGGGACTGTATGGCTACACCTTC
CDR3 protein: CASSPGRRTGGLYGYTF

V gene: TRBV19
clone size: -
D gene: -
J gene: TRBJ2-6
CDR3 DNA: TGTGCCAGCCGGGATTCATCTCTCTCTGGGGCCAACGTCCTGACTTTC
CDR3 protein: CASRDSSLSGANVLTF

V gene: TRBV12-3/TRBV12-4
clone size: -
D gene: TRBD1
J gene: TRBJ2-5
CDR3 DNA: TGTGCCAGCAAACAGGGGGAGACCCAGTACTTC
CDR3 protein: CASKQGETQYF

V gene: TRBV5-1
clone size: -
D gene: TRBD2
J gene: TRBJ2-1
CDR3 DNA: TGCGCCAGCAGCTTGGATGGCGGGGGAGGTCAGTTCTTC
CDR3 protein: CASSLDGGGGQFF

V gene: TRBV11-3
clone size: -
D gene: -
J gene: TRBJ2-2
CDR3 DNA: TGTGCCAGCCAAAAGAACACCGGGGAGCTGTTTTTT
CDR3 protein: CASQKNTGELFF

V gene: TRBV4-1
clone size: -
D gene: -
J gene: TRBJ2-5
CDR3 DNA: TGCGCCAGCAGCCAAGGCTTGCGGGACTTCCCCCACCAAGAGACCCAGTACTTC
CDR3 protein: CASSQGLRDFPHQETQYF

V gene: TRBV4-3
clone size: -
D gene: -
J gene: TRBJ1-5
CDR3 DNA: TGCGCCAGCAGCCAGGAAACTTCCGGACTTCAGCCCCAGCATTTT
CDR3 protein: CASSQETSGLQPQHF

V gene: TRBV11-2
clone size: -
D gene: -
J gene: TRBJ2-7
CDR3 DNA: TGTGCCAGCAGCTTAGGCGCCCCGACGGGTTCCTACGAGCAGTACTTC
CDR3 protein: CASSLGAPTGSYEQYF

V gene: TRBV28
clone size: -
D gene: TRBD1
J gene: TRBJ1-5
CDR3 DNA: TGTGCCAGCAGTTCTTCCGGGACAGGGGGCGGGGGCAATCAGCCCCAGCATTTT
CDR3 protein: CASSSSGTGGGGNQPQHF

V gene: TRBV29-1
clone size: many
D gene: TRBD1
J gene: TRBJ1-2
CDR3 DNA: TGCAGCGTTTATTGGACAGGGGCTGATGGCTACACCTTC
CDR3 protein: CSVYWTGADGYTF

V gene: TRBV11-2
clone size: -
D gene: -
J gene: TRBJ1-2
CDR3 DNA: TGTGCCAGCAGCTTAACGGGCGGCCGGGGGTATGGCTACACCTTC
CDR3 protein: CASSLTGGRGYGYTF

V gene: TRBV7-6
clone size: few
D gene: TRBD2
J gene: TRBJ2-1
CDR3 DNA: TGTGCCAGCAGCTTAGCGGGACTAGCCTCATTCTCCTACAATGAGCAGTTCTTC
CDR3 protein: CASSLAGLASFSYNEQFF

V gene: TRBV4-2
clone size: -
D gene: TRBD2
J gene: TRBJ2-1
CDR3 DNA: TGTGCCAGCAGCCAAGTAGGCGGGAAGACTAGCGGGGGGCCGAATGAGCAGTTCTTC
CDR3 protein: CASSQVGGKTSGGPNEQFF

V gene: TRBV5-5
clone size: -
D gene: -
J gene: TRBJ2-3
CDR3 DNA: TGTGCCAGCAGCTTGGTAATCCGGTATACGCAGTATTTT
CDR3 protein: CASSLVIRYTQYF

V gene: TRBV6-5
clone size: -
D gene: TRBD2
J gene: TRBJ2-7
CDR3 DNA: TGTGCCAGCAGACTTAGCGGGGCCAGCTCCTACGAGCAGTACTTC
CDR3 protein: CASRLSGASSYEQYF

V gene: TRBV2
clone size: -
D gene: -
J gene: TRBJ2-6
CDR3 DNA: TGTGCCAGCAGTGGGCTTTCCTTATCTGGGGCCAACGTCCTGACTTTC
CDR3 protein: CASSGLSLSGANVLTF

V gene: TRBV7-9
clone size: -
D gene: TRBD2
J gene: TRBJ2-3
CDR3 DNA: TGTGCCAGCAGCTTGGGACTAGCGGTGCTTACTAGCACAGATACGCAGTATTTT
CDR3 protein: CASSLGLAVLTSTDTQYF

V gene: TRBV7-7
clone size: once
D gene: -
J gene: TRBJ1-2
CDR3 DNA: TGTGCTAGCAGCTTAGATTGGGGGCAGCAGGACTATGGCTACACCTTC
CDR3 protein: CASSLDWGQQDYGYTF

V gene: TRBV11-1
clone size: few
D gene: TRBD1
J gene: TRBJ1-1
CDR3 DNA: TGTGCCAGCAGCTTTGGACAGGGAAAGGGCACTGAAGCTTTCTTT
CDR3 protein: CASSFGQGKGTEAFF

V gene: TRBV5-4
clone size: -
D gene: TRBD1
J gene: TRBJ1-2
CDR3 DNA: TGTGCCAGCAGCTTGGCGCTGTTGGCCGACAGGGGAAGGGATGGCTACACCTTC
CDR3 protein: CASSLALLADRGRDGYTF

V gene: TRBV20-1
clone size: -
D gene: -
J gene: TRBJ2-5
CDR3 DNA: TGCAGTGCTAGTGTTGGCCCCCGAGCGGAGACCCAGTACTTC
CDR3 protein: CSASVGPRAETQYF

V gene: TRBV5-5
clone size: -
D gene: TRBD2
J gene: TRBJ2-1
CDR3 DNA: TGTGCCAGCAGAGTTAAAGGACTAGCGCCTTACAATGAGCAGTTCTTC
CDR3 protein: CASRVKGLAPYNEQFF

V gene: TRBV20-1
clone size: -
D gene: TRBD1
J gene: TRBJ1-2
CDR3 DNA: TGCAGTGCTCGACAGGGGTATGGCTACACCTTC
CDR3 protein: CSARQGYGYTF

V gene: TRBV6-4
clone size: -
D gene: TRBD1
J gene: TRBJ1-2
CDR3 DNA: TGTGCCAGCAGCCCGACAGGGGGTATTGGCTACACCTTC
CDR3 protein: CASSPTGGIGYTF

V gene: TRBV5-1
clone size: -
D gene: -
J gene: TRBJ2-7
CDR3 DNA: TGCGCCAGCAGCTTGGAGGGCACAGGCTCCTACGAGCAGTACTTC
CDR3 protein: CASSLEGTGSYEQYF

V gene: TRBV19
clone size: -
D gene: -
J gene: TRBJ1-4
CDR3 DNA: TGTGCCAGTAGTATAGGAGAGGGTCAAAATGAAAAACTGTTTTTT
CDR3 protein: CASSIGEGQNEKLFF

V gene: TRBV3-1/TRBV3-2
clone size: -
D gene: -
J gene: TRBJ2-1
CDR3 DNA: TGTGCCAGCAGCCAATCTAGCTCCTACAATGAGCAGTTCTTC
CDR3 protein: CASSQSSSYNEQFF

V gene: TRBV7-9
clone size: -
D gene: TRBD1
J gene: TRBJ1-4
CDR3 DNA: TGTGCCAGCAGCTCGACCGGGACAGGGGACGTTAGTGAAAAACTGTTTTTT
CDR3 protein: CASSSTGTGDVSEKLFF

V gene: TRBV5-4
clone size: -
D gene: -
J gene: TRBJ2-5
CDR3 DNA: TGTGCCAGCAGCCTCGGGGTGGAGACCCAGTACTTC
CDR3 protein: CASSLGVETQYF

V gene: TRBV6-5
clone size: -
D gene: TRBD1
J gene: TRBJ1-1
CDR3 DNA: TGTGCCAGCAGTTACTCGGGTTTGAGTGGGGAACAGGGGGCTTTCTTT
CDR3 protein: CASSYSGLSGEQGAFF

V gene: TRBV4-1
clone size: once
D gene: -
J gene: TRBJ1-6
CDR3 DNA: TGCGCCAGCAGCGTAGGTTTAGGGGCCTGGTTAAGGTCACCCCTCCACTTT
CDR3 protein: CASSVGLGAWLRSPLHF

V gene: TRBV9
clone size: -
D gene: TRBD2
J gene: TRBJ2-1
CDR3 DNA: TGTGCCAGCAGCGTAGGAGGGACTAGCGGAAATGAGCAGTTCTTC
CDR3 protein: CASSVGGTSGNEQFF

V gene: TRBV5-1
clone size: once
D gene: TRBD2
J gene: TRBJ2-1
CDR3 DNA: TGCGCCAGCAGCTTGGGCGGGAGCTTGTACAATGAGCAGTTCTTC
CDR3 protein: CASSLGGSLYNEQFF

V gene: TRBV28
clone size: -
D gene: -
J gene: TRBJ1-2
CDR3 DNA: TGTGCCAGCAGGGGGCCACAGTATGGCTACACCTTC
CDR3 protein: CASRGPQYGYTF

V gene: TRBV28
clone size: -
D gene: -
J gene: TRBJ2-3
CDR3 DNA: TGTGCCAGCAGTTTAGAGCGGTTTACGCAGTATTTT
CDR3 protein: CASSLERFTQYF

V gene: TRBV2
clone size: -
D gene: -
J gene: TRBJ2-1
CDR3 DNA: TGTGCCAGCAGTGGGCGACAGGGACGGGAGGAGCAGTTCTTC
CDR3 protein: CASSGRQGREEQFF

V gene: TRBV30
clone size: -
D gene: -
J gene: TRBJ2-7
CDR3 DNA: TGTGCCTGGAGTGGTTCCTACTACTCCTACGAGCAGTACTTC
CDR3 protein: CAWSGSYYSYEQYF

V gene: TRBV7-8
clone size: -
D gene: -
J gene: TRBJ2-7
CDR3 DNA: TGTGCCAGCAGCTTAGGGGGACGGGGACTGAGCTCCTACGAGCAGTACTTC
CDR3 protein: CASSLGGRGLSSYEQYF

V gene: TRBV24-1
clone size: -
D gene: TRBD2
J gene: TRBJ2-5
CDR3 DNA: TGTGCCACCAGTGACCACGTAGGGAGGGATAGGGAGACCCAGTACTTC
CDR3 protein: CATSDHVGRDRETQYF

V gene: TRBV6-2/TRBV6-3
clone size: -
D gene: -
J gene: TRBJ2-7
CDR3 DNA: TGTGCCAGCAGTTACTTTCCCCGCCCGGGCCGGGACTTGTACTACGAGCAGTACTTC
CDR3 protein: CASSYFPRPGRDLYYEQYF

V gene: TRBV28
clone size: -
D gene: TRBD1
J gene: TRBJ2-7
CDR3 DNA: TGTGCCAGCAGCCTCACGGGACAGTTAGACTACGAGCAGTACTTC
CDR3 protein: CASSLTGQLDYEQYF

V gene: TRBV19
clone size: once
D gene: -
J gene: TRBJ2-2
CDR3 DNA: TGTGCCAGTACTCGGTACACCGGGGAGCTGTTTTTT
CDR3 protein: CASTRYTGELFF

V gene: TRBV7-7
clone size: -
D gene: -
J gene: TRBJ1-4
CDR3 DNA: TGTGCCAGCAGCCTGCAGGTCTCCACTAATGAAAAACTGTTTTTT
CDR3 protein: CASSLQVSTNEKLFF

V gene: TRBV27
clone size: -
D gene: TRBD2
J gene: TRBJ2-3
CDR3 DNA: TGTGCCACCCAGAGGGCGGGGGGCACAGATACGCAGTATTTT
CDR3 protein: CATQRAGGTDTQYF

V gene: TRBV16
clone size: -
D gene: -
J gene: TRBJ1-2
CDR3 DNA: TGTGCCAGCAGCCAATCCCCCATCTCAGATGGCTACACCTTC
CDR3 protein: CASSQSPISDGYTF

V gene: TRBV19
clone size: -
D gene: -
J gene: TRBJ2-2
CDR3 DNA: TGTGCCAGTAGTACTAGCGTGACCGGGGAGCTGTTTTTT
CDR3 protein: CASSTSVTGELFF